This section outlines one TCR beta chain sequence together with its context. The sample comes from a study of technical replicates of blood from a handful of donors. Germline V gene lookup returns CDR1 SGHDN and CDR2 FVKESK. The CDR3 is 24 residues long. Trimming stripped 0 bases from V and 2 bases from J, with 35 bases between. The protocol was immunoSEQ multiplex PCR, while the TCRdb copy is restricted to in-frame clones and leaves out a portion. The sample has about 83,000 clones; roughly 94% are singletons. This sequence originates from a human donor in good health. What was sequenced was T cells isolated from PBMCs. V is TRBV14 and J is TRBJ1-5, with D tentatively TRBD1 (6 bases). CDR3 region: CASSQECEPSPGGRGRAGNQPQHF. The CDR3 bases are TGTGCCAGCAGCCAAGAATGCGAACCGTCGCCGGGGGGCCGGGGCAGGGCAGGCAATCAGCCCCAGCATTTT.